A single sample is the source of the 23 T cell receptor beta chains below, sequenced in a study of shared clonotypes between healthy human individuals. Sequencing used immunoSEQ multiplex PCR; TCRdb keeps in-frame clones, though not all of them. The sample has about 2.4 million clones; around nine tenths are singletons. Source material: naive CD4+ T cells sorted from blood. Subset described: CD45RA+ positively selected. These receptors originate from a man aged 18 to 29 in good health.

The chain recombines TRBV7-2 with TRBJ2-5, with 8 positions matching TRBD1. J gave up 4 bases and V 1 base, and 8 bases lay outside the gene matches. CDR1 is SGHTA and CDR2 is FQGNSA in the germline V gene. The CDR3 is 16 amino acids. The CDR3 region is CASSLVRGLASETQYF. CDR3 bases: TGTGCCAGCAGCTTAGTCAGGGGGCTAGCATCAGAGACCCAGTACTTC.

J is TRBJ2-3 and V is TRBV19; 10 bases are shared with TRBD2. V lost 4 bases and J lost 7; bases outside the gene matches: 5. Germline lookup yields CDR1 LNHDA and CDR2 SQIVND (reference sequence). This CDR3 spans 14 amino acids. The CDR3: CASSTTSGPNTQYF. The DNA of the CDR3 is TGTGCCAGTAGTACGACTAGCGGGCCCAATACGCAGTATTTT.

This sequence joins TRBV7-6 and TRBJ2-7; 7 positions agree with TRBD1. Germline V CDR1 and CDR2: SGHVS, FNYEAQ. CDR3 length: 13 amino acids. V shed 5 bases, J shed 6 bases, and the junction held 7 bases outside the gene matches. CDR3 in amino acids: CASSTTGLLEQYF. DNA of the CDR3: TGTGCCAGCAGCACGACAGGGCTGCTCGAGCAGTACTTC.

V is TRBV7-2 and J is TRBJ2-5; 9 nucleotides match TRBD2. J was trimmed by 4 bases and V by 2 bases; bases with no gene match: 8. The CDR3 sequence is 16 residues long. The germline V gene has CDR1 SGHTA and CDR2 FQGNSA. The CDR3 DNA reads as TGTGCCAGCAGCTTAAGGCCTAGCGGGACTGGAGAGACCCAGTACTTC. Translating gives CASSLRPSGTGETQYF.

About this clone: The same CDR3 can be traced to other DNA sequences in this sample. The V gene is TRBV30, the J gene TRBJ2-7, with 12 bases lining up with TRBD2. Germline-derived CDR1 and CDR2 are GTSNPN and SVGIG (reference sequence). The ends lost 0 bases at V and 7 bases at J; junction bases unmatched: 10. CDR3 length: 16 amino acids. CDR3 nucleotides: TGTGCCTGGAGTGTACTAGCGGGGGGTCCTGGGTATGAGCAGTACTTC. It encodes CAWSVLAGGPGYEQYF.

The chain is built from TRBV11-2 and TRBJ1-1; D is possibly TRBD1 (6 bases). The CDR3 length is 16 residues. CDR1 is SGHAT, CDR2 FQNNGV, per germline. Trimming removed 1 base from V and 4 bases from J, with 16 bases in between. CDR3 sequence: CASSLVSGGVGTEAFF. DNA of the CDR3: TGTGCCAGCAGCTTAGTTTCGGGGGGCGTGGGCACTGAAGCTTTCTTT.

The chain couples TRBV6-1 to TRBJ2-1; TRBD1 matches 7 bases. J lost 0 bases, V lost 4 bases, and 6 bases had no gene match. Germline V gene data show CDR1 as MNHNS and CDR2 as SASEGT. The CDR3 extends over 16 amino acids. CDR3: CASSGGQASSYNEQFF. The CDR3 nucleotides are TGTGCCAGCAGTGGAGGACAGGCCAGCTCCTACAATGAGCAGTTCTTC.

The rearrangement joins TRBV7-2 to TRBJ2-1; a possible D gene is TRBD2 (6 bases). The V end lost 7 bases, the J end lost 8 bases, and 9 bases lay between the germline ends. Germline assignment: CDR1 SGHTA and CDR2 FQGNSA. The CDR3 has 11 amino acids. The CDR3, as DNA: TGTGCCAGCACAGCGGGCTATGAGCAGTTCTTC. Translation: CASTAGYEQFF. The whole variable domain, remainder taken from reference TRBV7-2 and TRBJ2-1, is GAGVSQSPSNKVTEKGKDVELRCDPISGHTALYWYRQSLGQGLEFLIYFQGNSAPDKSGLPSDRFSAERTGGSVSTLTIQRTQQEDSAVYLCASTAGYEQFFGPGTRLTVL.

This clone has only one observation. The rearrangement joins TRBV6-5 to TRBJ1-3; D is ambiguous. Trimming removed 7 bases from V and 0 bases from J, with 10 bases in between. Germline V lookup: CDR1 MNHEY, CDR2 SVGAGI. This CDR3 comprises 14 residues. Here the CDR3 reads CASTQGRSGNTIYF. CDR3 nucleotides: TGTGCCAGCACCCAAGGGCGCTCTGGAAACACCATATATTTT.

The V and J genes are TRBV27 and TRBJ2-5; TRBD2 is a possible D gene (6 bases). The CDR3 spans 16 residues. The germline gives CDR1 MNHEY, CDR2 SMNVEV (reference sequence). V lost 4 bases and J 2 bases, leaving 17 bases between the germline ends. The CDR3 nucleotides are TGTGCCAGCAGTTCGGCCATGACTAGACGACAAGAGACCCAGTACTTC. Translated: CASSSAMTRRQETQYF.

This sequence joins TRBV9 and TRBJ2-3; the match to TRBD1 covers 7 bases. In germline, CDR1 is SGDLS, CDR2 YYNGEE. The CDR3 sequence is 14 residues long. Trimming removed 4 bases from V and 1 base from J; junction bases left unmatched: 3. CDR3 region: CASSHTGGTDTQYF. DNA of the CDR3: TGTGCCAGCAGCCATACAGGGGGCACAGATACGCAGTATTTT. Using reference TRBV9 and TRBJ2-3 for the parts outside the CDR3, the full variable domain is DSGVTQTPKHLITATGQRVTLRCSPRSGDLSVYWYQQSLDQGLQFLIQYYNGEERAKGNILERFSAQQFPDLHSELNLSSLELGDSALYFCASSHTGGTDTQYFGPGTRLTVL.

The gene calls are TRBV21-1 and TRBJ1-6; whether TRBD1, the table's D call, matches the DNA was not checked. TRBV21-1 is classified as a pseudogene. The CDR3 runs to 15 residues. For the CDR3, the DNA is TGTGCCAGCAGCCCAGGGGTCCATATGAATTCACCCCTCCACTTT. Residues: CASSPGVHMNSPLHF.

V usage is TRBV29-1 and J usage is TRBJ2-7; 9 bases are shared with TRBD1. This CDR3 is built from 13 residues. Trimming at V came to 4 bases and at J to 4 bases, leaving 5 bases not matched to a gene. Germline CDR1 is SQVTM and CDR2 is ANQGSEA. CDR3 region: CSVVGQGSYEQYF. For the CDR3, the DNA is TGCAGCGTTGTTGGACAGGGGTCATACGAGCAGTACTTC.

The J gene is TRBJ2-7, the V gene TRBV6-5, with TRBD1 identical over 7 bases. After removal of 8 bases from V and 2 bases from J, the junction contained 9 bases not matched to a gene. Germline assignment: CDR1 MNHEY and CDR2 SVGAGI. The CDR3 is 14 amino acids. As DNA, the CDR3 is TGTGCCAGCGAAGTCCACAGGGGCGCCTACGAGCAGTACTTC. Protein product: CASEVHRGAYEQYF.

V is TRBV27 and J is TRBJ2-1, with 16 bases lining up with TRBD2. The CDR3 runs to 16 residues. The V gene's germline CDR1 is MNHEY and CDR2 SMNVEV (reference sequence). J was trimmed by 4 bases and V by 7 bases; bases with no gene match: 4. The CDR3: CASTGTSGRAYNEQFF. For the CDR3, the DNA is TGTGCCAGCACCGGGACTAGCGGGAGGGCTTACAATGAGCAGTTCTTC.

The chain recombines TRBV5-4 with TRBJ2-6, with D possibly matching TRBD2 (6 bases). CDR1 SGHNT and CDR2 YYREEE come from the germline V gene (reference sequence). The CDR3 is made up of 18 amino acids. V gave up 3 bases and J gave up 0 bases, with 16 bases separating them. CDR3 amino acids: CASSSPGTQFSGANVLTF. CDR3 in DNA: TGTGCCAGCAGCTCACCCGGGACTCAATTCTCTGGGGCCAACGTCCTGACTTTC.

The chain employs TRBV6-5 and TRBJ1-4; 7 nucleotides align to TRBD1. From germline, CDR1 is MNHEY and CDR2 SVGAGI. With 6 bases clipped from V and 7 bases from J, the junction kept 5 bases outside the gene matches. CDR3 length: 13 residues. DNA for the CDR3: TGTGCCAGCAGGCGAGGGGGCTTTGAAAAACTGTTTTTT. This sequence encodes CASRRGGFEKLFF.

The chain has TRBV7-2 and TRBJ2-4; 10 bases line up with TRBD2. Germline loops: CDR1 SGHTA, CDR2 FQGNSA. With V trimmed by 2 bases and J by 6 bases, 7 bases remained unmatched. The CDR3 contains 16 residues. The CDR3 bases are TGTGCCAGCAGCTTAACGAGCGGGGGGGCAGGAAACATTCAGTACTTC. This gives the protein CASSLTSGGAGNIQYF.

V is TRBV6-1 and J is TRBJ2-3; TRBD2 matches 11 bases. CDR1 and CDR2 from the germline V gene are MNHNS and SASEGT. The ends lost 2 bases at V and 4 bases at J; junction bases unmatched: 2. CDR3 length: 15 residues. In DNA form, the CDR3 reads TGTGCCAGCAGTGAACTAGCGGGGGGCTCAGATACGCAGTATTTT. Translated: CASSELAGGSDTQYF.

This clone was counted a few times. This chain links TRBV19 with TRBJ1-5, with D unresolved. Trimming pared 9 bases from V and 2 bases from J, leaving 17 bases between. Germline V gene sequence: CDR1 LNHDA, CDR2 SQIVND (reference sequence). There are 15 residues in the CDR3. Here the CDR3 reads CASNTVKAGNQPQHF. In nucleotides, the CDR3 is TGTGCCAGCAATACCGTCAAGGCAGGCAATCAGCCCCAGCATTTT.

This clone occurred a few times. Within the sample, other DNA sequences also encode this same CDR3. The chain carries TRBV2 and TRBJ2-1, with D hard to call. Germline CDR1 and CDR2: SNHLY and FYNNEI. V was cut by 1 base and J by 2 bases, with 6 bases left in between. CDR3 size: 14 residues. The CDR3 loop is CASSEGPPYNEQFF. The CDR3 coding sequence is TGTGCCAGCAGTGAAGGGCCCCCCTACAATGAGCAGTTCTTC.

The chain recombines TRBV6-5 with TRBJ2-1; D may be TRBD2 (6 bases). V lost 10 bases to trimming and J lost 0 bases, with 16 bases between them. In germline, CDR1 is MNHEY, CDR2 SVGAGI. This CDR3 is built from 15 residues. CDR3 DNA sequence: TGTGCCACCTCGATACGGGGGAGCTCCTACAATGAGCAGTTCTTC. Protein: CATSIRGSSYNEQFF.

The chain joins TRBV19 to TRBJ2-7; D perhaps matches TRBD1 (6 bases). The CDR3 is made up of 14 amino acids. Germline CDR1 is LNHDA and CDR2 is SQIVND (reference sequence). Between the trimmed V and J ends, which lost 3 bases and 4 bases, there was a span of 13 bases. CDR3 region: CASSIETGHYEQYF. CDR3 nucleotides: TGTGCCAGTAGTATCGAGACAGGACATTACGAGCAGTACTTC.